The entry below describes one TCR beta chain. These data belong to a study of T-cell reconstitution after alpha-beta-depleted transplantation in children. The CDR3 contains 14 residues. With 5 bases removed from V and 0 bases from J, the gap between germline ends came to 14 bases. Germline CDR1 is DFQATT and CDR2 is SNEGSKA (reference sequence). Library preparation (for TCRbeta) was performed with unique molecular identifiers. TCRdb processed the PCR reads anew with MiXCR; each CDR3 protein has one entry. This sample has some 550,000 distinct CDR3 sequences, with around 18% found just once. The chain combines TRBV20-1 with TRBJ2-7; D remains unclear. This receptor was obtained from a human donor who donated a stem cell graft to a child with acute lymphoblastic leukemia. This material consisted of PBMCs from the stem cell graft donor, taken from the stem cell graft. For the CDR3, the DNA is TGCAGTGCTGCCCCCCGGTGGAGCTCCTACGAGCAGTACTTC. This translates into CSAAPRWSSYEQYF.